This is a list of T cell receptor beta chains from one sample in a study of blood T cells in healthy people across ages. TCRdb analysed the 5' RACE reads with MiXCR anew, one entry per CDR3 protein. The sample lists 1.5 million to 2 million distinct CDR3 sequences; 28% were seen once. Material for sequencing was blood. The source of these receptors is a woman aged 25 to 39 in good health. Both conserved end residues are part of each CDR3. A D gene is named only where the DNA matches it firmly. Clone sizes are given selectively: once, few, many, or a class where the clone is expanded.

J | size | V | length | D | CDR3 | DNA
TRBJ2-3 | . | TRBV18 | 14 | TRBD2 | CASSPPSRGGPQYF | TGTGCCAGCTCACCACCTTCCCGGGGGGGCCCGCAGTATTTT
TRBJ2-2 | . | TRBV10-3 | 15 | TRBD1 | CAIRRTGGPTGELFF | TGTGCCATCAGACGTACAGGGGGCCCCACCGGGGAGCTGTTTTTT
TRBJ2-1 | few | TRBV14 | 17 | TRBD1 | CASSQDRPRDRGNEQFF | TGTGCCAGCAGCCAAGATCGCCCCAGAGACAGGGGAAATGAGCAGTTCTTC
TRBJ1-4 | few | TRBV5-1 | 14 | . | CASKADADNEKLFF | TGCGCCAGCAAGGCGGACGCCGATAATGAAAAACTGTTTTTT
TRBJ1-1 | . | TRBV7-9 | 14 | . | CASSLQNTNTEAFF | TGTGCCAGCAGCTTACAAAACACCAACACTGAAGCTTTCTTT
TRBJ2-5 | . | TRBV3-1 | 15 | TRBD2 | CASSPRLAGDQTQYF | TGTGCCAGCAGCCCTCGACTAGCGGGAGACCAGACCCAGTACTTC
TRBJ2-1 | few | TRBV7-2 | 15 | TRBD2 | CASSHTGTSIRKQFF | TGTGCCAGCAGTCACACCGGGACTAGCATCCGTAAGCAGTTCTTC
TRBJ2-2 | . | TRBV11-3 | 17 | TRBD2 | CASSGLGLAGDTGELFF | TGTGCCAGCAGCGGTCTGGGGCTGGCGGGAGACACCGGGGAGCTGTTTTTT
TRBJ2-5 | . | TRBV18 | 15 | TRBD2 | CASSPAGLARETQYF | TGTGCCAGCTCACCAGCCGGACTAGCCCGGGAGACCCAGTACTTC
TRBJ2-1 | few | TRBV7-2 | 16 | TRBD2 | CASSTSGRSSYNEQFF | TGTGCCAGCAGCACTAGCGGGAGGAGCTCCTACAATGAGCAGTTCTTC
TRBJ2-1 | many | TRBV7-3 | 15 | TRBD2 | CASSPRRGVSNEQFF | TGTGCCAGCAGCCCCCGGCGGGGGGTAAGCAATGAGCAGTTCTTC
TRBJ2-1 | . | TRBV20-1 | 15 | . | CSARDGGVGDNEQFF | TGCAGTGCTAGAGACGGGGGAGTGGGTGACAATGAGCAGTTCTTC
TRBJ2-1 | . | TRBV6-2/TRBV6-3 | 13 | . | CACNRLAYNKQFF | TGTGCCTGCAATCGGCTAGCCTACAATAAGCAGTTCTTC
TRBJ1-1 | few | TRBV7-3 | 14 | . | CASSAQMGSTEAFF | TGTGCCAGCAGCGCCCAAATGGGGAGCACTGAAGCTTTCTTT
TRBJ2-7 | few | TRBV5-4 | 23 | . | CASSLSVMTATRWGSRVSYEQYF | TGTGCCAGCAGCTTGTCCGTGATGACTGCTACCAGATGGGGTTCCAGGGTGTCCTACGAGCAGTACTTC
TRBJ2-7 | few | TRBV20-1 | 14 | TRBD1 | CSASSGTGTYEQYF | TGCAGTGCATCCTCCGGGACAGGGACCTACGAGCAGTACTTC
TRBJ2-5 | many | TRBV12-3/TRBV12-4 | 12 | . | CASSLAKETQYF | TGTGCCAGCAGTTTAGCGAAGGAGACCCAGTACTTC
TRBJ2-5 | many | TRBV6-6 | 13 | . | CASSPEDQETQYF | TGTGCCAGCAGCCCGGAGGACCAAGAGACCCAGTACTTC
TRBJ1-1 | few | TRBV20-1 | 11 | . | CSAPENTEAFF | TGCAGTGCTCCAGAGAACACTGAAGCTTTCTTT
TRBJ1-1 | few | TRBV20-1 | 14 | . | CSARGGGKDTEAFF | TGCAGTGCTAGGGGGGGGGGAAAGGACACTGAAGCTTTCTTT
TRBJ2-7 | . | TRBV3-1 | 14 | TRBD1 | CASSRDRAGGEQYF | TGTGCCAGCAGCCGGGACAGGGCTGGTGGCGAGCAGTACTTC
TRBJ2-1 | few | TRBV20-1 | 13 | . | CSAAGVTGNEQFF | TGCAGTGCCGCCGGTGTAACTGGGAATGAGCAGTTCTTC
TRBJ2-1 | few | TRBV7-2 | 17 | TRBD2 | CASSPGGGAASYNEQFF | TGTGCCAGCAGCCCGGGAGGGGGTGCGGCCTCCTACAATGAGCAGTTCTTC
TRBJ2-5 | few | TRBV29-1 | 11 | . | CSVATEETQYF | TGCAGCGTCGCGACAGAAGAGACCCAGTACTTC
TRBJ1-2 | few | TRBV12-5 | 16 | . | CASGLPDTMRLSGYTF | TGTGCTAGTGGTCTCCCTGATACGATGCGGTTATCCGGCTACACCTTC
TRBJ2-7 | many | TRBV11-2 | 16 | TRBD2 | CASSLVIGLAGDEQYF | TGTGCCAGCAGCTTAGTCATCGGACTAGCGGGAGACGAGCAGTACTTC
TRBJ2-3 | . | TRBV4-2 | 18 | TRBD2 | CASSHETTLGLAADTQYF | TGTGCCAGCAGCCATGAAACCACCTTGGGACTAGCGGCAGATACGCAGTATTTT
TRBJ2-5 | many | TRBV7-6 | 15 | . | CASSQPGDIQETQYF | TGTGCCAGCAGCCAGCCCGGTGACATTCAAGAGACCCAGTACTTC
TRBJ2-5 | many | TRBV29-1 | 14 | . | CSVPYTAFQETQYF | TGCAGCGTGCCCTACACAGCGTTCCAAGAGACCCAGTACTTC
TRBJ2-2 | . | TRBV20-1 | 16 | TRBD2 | CSARPSGGSYTGELFF | TGCAGTGCTAGACCTTCGGGGGGATCGTACACCGGGGAGCTGTTTTTT
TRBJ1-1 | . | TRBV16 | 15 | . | CASSRQQAQDTEAFF | TGTGCCAGCAGCCGACAACAGGCTCAGGACACTGAAGCTTTCTTT
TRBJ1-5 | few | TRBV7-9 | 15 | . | CASSLGSRGNQPQHF | TGTGCCAGCAGCTTAGGGAGCAGGGGCAATCAGCCCCAGCATTTT
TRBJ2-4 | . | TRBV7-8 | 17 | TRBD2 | CASSESGRGLWRNIQYF | TGTGCCAGCAGCGAGAGCGGGAGGGGCTTATGGAGAAACATTCAGTACTTC
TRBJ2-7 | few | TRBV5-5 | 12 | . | CASSFANYEQYF | TGTGCCAGCAGCTTTGCGAACTACGAGCAGTACTTC
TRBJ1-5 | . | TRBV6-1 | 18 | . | CASSEVRQGFGIGQPQHF | TGTGCCAGCAGTGAAGTTCGGCAGGGATTTGGAATAGGCCAGCCCCAGCATTTT
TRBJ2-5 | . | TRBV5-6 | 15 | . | CASSDGGGSQETQYF | TGTGCCAGCAGCGACGGAGGCGGCTCGCAAGAGACCCAGTACTTC
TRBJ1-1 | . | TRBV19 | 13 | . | CASSTRANTEAFF | TGTGCCAGTAGTACAAGAGCGAACACTGAAGCTTTCTTT
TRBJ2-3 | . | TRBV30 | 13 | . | CAWSVNRPDTQYF | TGTGCCTGGAGTGTAAACCGCCCAGATACGCAGTATTTT
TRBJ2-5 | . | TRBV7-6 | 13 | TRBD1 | CAGRKQGRETQYF | TGTGCCGGCAGAAAACAGGGGCGAGAGACCCAGTACTTC
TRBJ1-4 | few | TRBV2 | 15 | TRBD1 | CASRTGAATNEKLFF | TGTGCCTCGCGGACAGGGGCAGCAACTAATGAAAAACTGTTTTTT
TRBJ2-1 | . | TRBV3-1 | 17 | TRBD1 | CASSQTEGGQGNNEQFF | TGTGCCAGCAGCCAGACTGAAGGGGGACAGGGTAACAATGAGCAGTTCTTC
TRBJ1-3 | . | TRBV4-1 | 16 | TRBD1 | CASSHRDSFSGNTIYF | TGCGCCAGCAGCCACCGGGACAGCTTCTCTGGAAACACCATATATTTT
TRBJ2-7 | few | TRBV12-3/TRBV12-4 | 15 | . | CASSRSIGTHYEQYF | TGTGCCAGCAGTAGATCGATCGGGACGCACTACGAGCAGTACTTC
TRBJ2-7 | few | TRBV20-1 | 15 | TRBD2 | CSARPGTSVSYEQYF | TGCAGTGCTCGGCCGGGGACTAGCGTCTCCTACGAGCAGTACTTC
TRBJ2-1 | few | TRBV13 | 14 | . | CASSLINRVEEQFF | TGTGCCAGCAGCCTGATCAACAGGGTTGAGGAGCAGTTCTTC
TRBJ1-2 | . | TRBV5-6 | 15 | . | CASSWGSRQVYGYTF | TGTGCCAGCAGCTGGGGCAGCAGGCAAGTCTATGGCTACACCTTC
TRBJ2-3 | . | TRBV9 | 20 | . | CASSDPTRGTSRPSTDTQYF | TGTGCCAGCAGCGACCCGACGCGGGGAACCTCCCGTCCTAGCACAGATACGCAGTATTTT
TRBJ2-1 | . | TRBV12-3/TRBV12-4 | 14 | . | CASSSPVRDSGQFF | TGTGCCAGCAGTTCCCCCGTAAGAGACAGCGGACAGTTCTTC
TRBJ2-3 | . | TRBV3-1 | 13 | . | CASSKSGADTQYF | TGTGCCAGCAGCAAGTCGGGTGCAGATACGCAGTATTTT
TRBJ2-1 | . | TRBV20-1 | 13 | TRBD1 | CSAEGGGGNEQFF | TGCAGTGCTGAAGGGGGCGGTGGGAATGAGCAGTTCTTC
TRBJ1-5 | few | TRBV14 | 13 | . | CASSQGEEQPQHF | TGTGCCAGCAGCCAAGGGGAGGAACAGCCCCAGCATTTT
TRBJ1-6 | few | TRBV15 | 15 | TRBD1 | CATSRGDRGGSPLHF | TGTGCCACCAGCAGAGGGGACAGGGGCGGGTCACCCCTCCACTTT
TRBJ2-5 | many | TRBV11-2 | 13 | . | CASSLPGPETQYF | TGTGCCAGCAGCCTGCCTGGGCCAGAGACCCAGTACTTC
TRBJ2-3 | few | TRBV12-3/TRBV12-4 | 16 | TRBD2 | CASSLREGLGTDTQYF | TGTGCCAGCAGTTTACGGGAGGGCCTCGGCACAGATACGCAGTATTTT
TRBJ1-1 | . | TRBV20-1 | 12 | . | CSAPGDGTEAFF | TGCAGTGCCCCGGGTGACGGGACTGAAGCTTTCTTT
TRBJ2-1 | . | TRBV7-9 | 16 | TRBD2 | CTSSSGGLGSYNEQFF | TGTACCAGCAGCTCGGGGGGGCTGGGATCCTACAATGAGCAGTTCTTC
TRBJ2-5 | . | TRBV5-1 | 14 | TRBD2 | CTSSGGGYQETQYF | TGCACCAGCAGCGGGGGCGGGTACCAAGAGACCCAGTACTTC
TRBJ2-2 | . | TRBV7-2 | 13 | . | CASSSFGTGELFF | TGTGCCAGCAGCTCGTTCGGGACCGGGGAGCTGTTTTTT